This entry is about one TCR beta chain. The identical CDR3 is also encoded by other nucleotide sequences in the sample. V shed 5 bases and J shed 2 bases, with 7 bases lying between them. This CDR3 has 12 amino acids. Germline loops: CDR1 MDHEN, CDR2 SYDVKM. The data belong to a study of blood T cell repertoires in COVID-19. About the study: Sites in the United States, Italy and Spain provided acute and convalescent COVID-19 samples. T cells, B-cell-depleted T cells, or PBMCs supplied cDNA or gDNA.

In the original processing: It was from reference gene primer amplification that nucleated cell counts were estimated. Profiled with immunoSEQ multiplex PCR; TCRdb holds only in-frame clones, not every one. That table furnishes V, J and clone size, whereas the DNA furnished D and trimming. The sample contains around 260,000 clones, 65% to 90% of which appear only once. Sequencing input: peripheral blood. The TCR comes from a human donor in a cohort sampled during active COVID-19. The chain carries TRBV28 and TRBJ2-7; D not resolved. CDR3 protein: CASSPSPYEQYF. The CDR3 DNA reads TGTGCCAGCAGTCCCTCCCCCTACGAGCAGTACTTC.